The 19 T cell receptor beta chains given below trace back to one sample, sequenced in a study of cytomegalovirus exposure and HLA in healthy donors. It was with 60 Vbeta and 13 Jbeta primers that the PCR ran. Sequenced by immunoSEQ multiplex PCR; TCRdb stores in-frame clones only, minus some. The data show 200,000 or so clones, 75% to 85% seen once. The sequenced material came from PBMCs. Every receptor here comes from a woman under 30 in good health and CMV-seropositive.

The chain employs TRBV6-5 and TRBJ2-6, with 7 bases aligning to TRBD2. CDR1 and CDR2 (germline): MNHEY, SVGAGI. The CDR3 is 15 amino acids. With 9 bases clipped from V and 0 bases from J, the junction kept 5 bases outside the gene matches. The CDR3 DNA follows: TGTGCCAGTTTGGGGGGGACCTCTGGGGCCAACGTCCTGACTTTC. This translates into CASLGGTSGANVLTF.

The CDR3 protein is CASSERRSGQGETQYF. The DNA for the CDR3 is TGTGCCAGCAGTGAACGTAGATCGGGACAGGGAGAGACCCAGTACTTC. The rearrangement uses TRBV2 and TRBJ2-5; 9 nucleotides line up with TRBD1. Trimming at V came to 2 bases and at J to 4 bases, leaving 8 bases not matched to a gene. The CDR3 loop spans 16 amino acids. Germline V lookup: CDR1 SNHLY, CDR2 FYNNEI.

The CDR3, as DNA: TGTGCCACCTCTAAAGAATCGAACACCGGGGAGCTGTTTTTT. It specifies CATSKESNTGELFF. The chain combines TRBV9 with TRBJ2-2; no definite D call. This CDR3 is 14 amino acids long. V was clipped by 9 bases and J by 0 bases, with 12 bases between them. Germline CDR1 SGDLS, CDR2 YYNGEE.

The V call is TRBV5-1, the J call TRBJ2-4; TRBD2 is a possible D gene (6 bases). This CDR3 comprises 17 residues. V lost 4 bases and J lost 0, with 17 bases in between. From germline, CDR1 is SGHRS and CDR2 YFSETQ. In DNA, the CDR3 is TGCGCCAGCAGCCCGGTTGGAGGGACCCTAGCCAAAAACATTCAGTACTTC. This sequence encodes CASSPVGGTLAKNIQYF.

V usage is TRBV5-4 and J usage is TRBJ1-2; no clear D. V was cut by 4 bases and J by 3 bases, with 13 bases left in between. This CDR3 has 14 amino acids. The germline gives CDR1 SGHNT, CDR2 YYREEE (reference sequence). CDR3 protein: CASSVAAGHYGYTF. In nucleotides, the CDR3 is TGTGCCAGCAGCGTGGCCGCAGGCCACTATGGCTACACCTTC.

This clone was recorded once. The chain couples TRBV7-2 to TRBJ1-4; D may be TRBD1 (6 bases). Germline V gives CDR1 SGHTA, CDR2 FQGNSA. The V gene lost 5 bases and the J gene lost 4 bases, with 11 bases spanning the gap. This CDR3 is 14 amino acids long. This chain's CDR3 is CASSLRQVNEKLFF. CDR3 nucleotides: TGTGCCAGCAGCCTCCGACAGGTTAATGAAAAACTGTTTTTT.

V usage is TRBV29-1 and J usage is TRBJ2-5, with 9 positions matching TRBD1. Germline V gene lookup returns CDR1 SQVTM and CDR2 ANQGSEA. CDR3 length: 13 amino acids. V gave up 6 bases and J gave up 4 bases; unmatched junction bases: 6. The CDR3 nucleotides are TGCAGCGTACGGGACAGGGAAGTAGAGACCCAGTACTTC. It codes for CSVRDREVETQYF.

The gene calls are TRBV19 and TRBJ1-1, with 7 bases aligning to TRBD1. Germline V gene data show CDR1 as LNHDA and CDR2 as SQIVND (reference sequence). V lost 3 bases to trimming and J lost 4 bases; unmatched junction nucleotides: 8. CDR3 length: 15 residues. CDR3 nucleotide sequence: TGTGCCAGTAGTATGGACAGGTGGTCGAGCACTGAAGCTTTCTTT. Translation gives CASSMDRWSSTEAFF.

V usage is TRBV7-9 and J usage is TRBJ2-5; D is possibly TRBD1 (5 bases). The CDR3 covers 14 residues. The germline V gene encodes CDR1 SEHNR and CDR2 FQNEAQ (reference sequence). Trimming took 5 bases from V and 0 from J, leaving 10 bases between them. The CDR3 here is CASSEGANQETQYF. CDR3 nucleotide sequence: TGTGCCAGCAGCGAAGGGGCGAACCAAGAGACCCAGTACTTC.

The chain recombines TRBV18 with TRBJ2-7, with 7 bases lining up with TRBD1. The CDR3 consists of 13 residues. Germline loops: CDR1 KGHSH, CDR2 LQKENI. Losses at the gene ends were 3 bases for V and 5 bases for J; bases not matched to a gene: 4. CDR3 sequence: CASSPDRVHEQYF. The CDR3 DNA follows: TGTGCCAGCTCACCCGACAGGGTCCACGAGCAGTACTTC.

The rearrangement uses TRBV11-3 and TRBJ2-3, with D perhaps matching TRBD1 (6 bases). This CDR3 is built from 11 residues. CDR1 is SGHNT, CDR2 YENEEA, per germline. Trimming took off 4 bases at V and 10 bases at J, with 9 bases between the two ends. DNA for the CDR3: TGTGCCAGCAGCTCAGGGGATGCGCAGTATTTT. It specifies CASSSGDAQYF.

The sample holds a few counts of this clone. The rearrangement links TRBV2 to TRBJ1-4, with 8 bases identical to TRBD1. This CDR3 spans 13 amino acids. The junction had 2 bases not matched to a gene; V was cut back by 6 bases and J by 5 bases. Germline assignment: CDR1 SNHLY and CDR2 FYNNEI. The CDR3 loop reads CASSRTGNEKLFF. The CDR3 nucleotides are TGTGCCAGCAGCAGGACAGGGAATGAAAAACTGTTTTTT.

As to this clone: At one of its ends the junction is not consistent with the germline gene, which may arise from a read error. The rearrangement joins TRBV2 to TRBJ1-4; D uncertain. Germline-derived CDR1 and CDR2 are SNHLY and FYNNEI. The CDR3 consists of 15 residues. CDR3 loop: CAGRPTRGTNEKLFF. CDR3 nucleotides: TGTGCCGGCAGGCCCACTCGAGGGACTAATGAAAAACTGTTTTTT.

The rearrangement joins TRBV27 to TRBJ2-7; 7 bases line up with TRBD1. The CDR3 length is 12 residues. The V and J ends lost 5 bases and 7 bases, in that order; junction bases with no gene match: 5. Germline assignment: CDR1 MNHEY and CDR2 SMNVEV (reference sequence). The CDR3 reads CASSLQGKEQYF. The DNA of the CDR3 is TGTGCCAGCAGTCTACAGGGGAAGGAGCAGTACTTC.

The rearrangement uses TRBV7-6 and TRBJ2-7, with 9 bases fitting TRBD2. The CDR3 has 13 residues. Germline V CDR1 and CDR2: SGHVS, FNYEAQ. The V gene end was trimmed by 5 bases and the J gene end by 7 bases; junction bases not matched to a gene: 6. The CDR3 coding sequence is TGTGCCAGCAGCGCGGGACTAGCTGGGGAGCAGTACTTC. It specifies CASSAGLAGEQYF.

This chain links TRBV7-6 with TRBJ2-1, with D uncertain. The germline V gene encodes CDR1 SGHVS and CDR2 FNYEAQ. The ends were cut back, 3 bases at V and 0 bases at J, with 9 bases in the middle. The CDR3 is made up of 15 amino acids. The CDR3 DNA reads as TGTGCCAGCAGCTTCTTGGGCAGCTCCTACAATGAGCAGTTCTTC. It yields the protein CASSFLGSSYNEQFF.

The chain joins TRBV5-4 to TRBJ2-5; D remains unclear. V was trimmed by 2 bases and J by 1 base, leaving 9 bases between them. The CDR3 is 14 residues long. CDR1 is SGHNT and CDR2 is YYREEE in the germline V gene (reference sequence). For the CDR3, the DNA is TGTGCCAGCAGCTTAAGGCAGGCCCAAGAGACCCAGTACTTC. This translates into CASSLRQAQETQYF.

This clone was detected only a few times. The CDR3 region is CASSLARPGKASDTQYF. The CDR3 DNA reads TGCGCCAGCAGCTTGGCCCGGCCGGGAAAAGCTTCGGATACGCAGTATTTT. The chain couples TRBV5-1 to TRBJ2-3, with a tentative D call TRBD2 (5 bases). This CDR3 comprises 17 residues. The ends were cut back, 0 bases at V and 6 bases at J, with 20 bases in the middle. Per the germline V gene, CDR1 is SGHRS and CDR2 is YFSETQ.

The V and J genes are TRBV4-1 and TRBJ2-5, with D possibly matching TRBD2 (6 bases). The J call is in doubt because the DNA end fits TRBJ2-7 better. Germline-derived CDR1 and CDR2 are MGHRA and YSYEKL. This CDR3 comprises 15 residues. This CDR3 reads CASSQNPGVGYEQYF. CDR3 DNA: TGCGCCAGCAGCCAGAACCCGGGGGTGGGGTACGAGCAGTACTTC.